The TCR beta chain under discussion was sequenced for a study of cytomegalovirus exposure and HLA in healthy donors. Study details: The roughly 100 million unique TCR beta sequences, from 150 million to 200 million T cells, were found by an earlier analysis. Out of around 360 genotyped donors, roughly 80% belonged to the Caucasian-associated ancestry cluster. Study results and caveats: A later analysis found that most CMV-associated TCR beta chains appeared HLA-restricted.

Germline V gives CDR1 SGHRS, CDR2 YFSETQ. The length of the CDR3 is 14 residues. Between the trimmed V and J ends, which lost 2 bases and 4 bases, there was a span of 12 bases. The PCR ran on 60 Vbeta and 13 Jbeta primers. Only in-frame clones appear in the TCRdb table, and some are missing; sequencing was by immunoSEQ multiplex PCR. The sample records around 100,000 clones, around 65% being singletons. This clone showed up just a few times. What it recognizes is unknown. The sequence was obtained from a woman between 45 and 65 years old in good health and CMV-seronegative. J is TRBJ2-5 and V is TRBV5-1, with D perhaps matching TRBD1 (6 bases). Specimen: PBMCs. CDR3 coding DNA: TGCGCCAGCAGCTTACCAGGGGATACAGAGACCCAGTACTTC. It codes for CASSLPGDTETQYF.